The present T cell receptor beta chain was sequenced within a study of blood T cell repertoires in COVID-19. Whole-study context: Sites across the United States, Italy and Spain contributed samples from acute and convalescent COVID-19. Sample material is recorded as cDNA or gDNA derived from T cells, B-cell-depleted T cells, or PBMCs.

Deletions cut 6 bases from V and 5 bases from J, with 7 bases between. This CDR3 region has 11 residues. Source study methods: Amplified reference gene primers provided the basis for estimating nucleated cell counts. Clones were read by immunoSEQ multiplex PCR, and TCRdb kept only the in-frame ones, dropping some. For V, J and clone size, that table is used; D and trimming come from the DNA. The table includes roughly 100,000 clones, 89% detected once. The gene calls are TRBV12-3 or TRBV12-4 and TRBJ2-5; the D gene is possibly TRBD2 (5 bases). This clonotype was obtained from an older woman with acute or convalescent COVID-19. The sequencing sample was made of peripheral blood. The CDR3 reads CASSRRETQYF. The CDR3 DNA reads as TGTGCCAGCAGCCGGAGGGAGACCCAGTACTTC.